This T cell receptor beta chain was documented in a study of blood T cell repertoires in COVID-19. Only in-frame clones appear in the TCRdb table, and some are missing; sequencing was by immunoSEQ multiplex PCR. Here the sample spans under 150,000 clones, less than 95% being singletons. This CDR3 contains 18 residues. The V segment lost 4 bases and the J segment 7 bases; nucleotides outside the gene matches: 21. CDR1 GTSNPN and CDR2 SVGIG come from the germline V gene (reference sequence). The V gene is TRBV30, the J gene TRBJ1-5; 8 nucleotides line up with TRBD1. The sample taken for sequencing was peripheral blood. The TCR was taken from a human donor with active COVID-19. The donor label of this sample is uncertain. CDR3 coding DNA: TGTGCCTGGAACTTGATGGTTCCGATGGACAGGGCGCCCCAGCCCCAGCATTTT. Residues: CAWNLMVPMDRAPQPQHF.